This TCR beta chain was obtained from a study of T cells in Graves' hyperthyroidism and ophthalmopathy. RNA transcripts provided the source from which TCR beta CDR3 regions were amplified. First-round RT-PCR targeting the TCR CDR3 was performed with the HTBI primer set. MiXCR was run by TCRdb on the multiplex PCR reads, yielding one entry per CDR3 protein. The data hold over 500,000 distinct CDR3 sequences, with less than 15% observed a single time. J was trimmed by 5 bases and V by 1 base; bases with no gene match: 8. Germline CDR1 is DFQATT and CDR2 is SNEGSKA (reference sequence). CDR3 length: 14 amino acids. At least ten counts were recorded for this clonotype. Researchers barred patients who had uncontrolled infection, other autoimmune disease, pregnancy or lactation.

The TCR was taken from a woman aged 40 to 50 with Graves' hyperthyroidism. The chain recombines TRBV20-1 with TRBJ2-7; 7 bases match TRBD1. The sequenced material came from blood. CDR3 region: CSARGRGGINEQYF. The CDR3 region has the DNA TGCAGTGCTAGAGGGAGAGGGGGCATCAACGAGCAGTACTTC.